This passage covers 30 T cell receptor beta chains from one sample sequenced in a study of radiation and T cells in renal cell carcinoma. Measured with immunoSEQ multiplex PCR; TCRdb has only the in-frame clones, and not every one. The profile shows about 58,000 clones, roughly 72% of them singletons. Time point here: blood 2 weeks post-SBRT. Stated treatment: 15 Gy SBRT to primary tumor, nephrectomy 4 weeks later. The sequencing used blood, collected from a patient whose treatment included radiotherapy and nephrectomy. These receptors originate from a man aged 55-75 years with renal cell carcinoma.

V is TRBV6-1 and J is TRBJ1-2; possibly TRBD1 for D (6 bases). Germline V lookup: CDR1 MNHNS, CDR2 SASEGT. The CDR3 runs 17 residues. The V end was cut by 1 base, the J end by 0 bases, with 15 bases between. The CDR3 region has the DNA TGTGCCAGCAGTGAAGGATCTAATACAGGGCCTAACTATGGCTACACCTTC. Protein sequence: CASSEGSNTGPNYGYTF.

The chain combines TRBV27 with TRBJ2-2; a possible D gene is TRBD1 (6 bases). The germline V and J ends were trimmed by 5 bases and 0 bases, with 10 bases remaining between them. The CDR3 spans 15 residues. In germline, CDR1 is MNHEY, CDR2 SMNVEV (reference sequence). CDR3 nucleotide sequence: TGTGCCAGCAGTGCGGACAGAACGAACACCGGGGAGCTGTTTTTT. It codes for CASSADRTNTGELFF.

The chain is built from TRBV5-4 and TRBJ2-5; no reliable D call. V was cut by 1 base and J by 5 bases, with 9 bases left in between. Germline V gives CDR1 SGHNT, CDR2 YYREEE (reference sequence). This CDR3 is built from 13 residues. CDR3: CASSLWEEETQYF. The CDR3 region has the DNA TGTGCCAGCAGCTTGTGGGAAGAGGAGACCCAGTACTTC.

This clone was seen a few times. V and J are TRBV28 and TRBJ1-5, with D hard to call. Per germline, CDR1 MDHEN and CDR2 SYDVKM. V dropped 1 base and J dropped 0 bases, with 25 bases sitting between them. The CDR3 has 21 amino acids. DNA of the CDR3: TGTGCCAGCAGTTTATTCTCAGGTGCTCGAGGTTCTCCTTATAGCAATCAGCCCCAGCATTTT. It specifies CASSLFSGARGSPYSNQPQHF.

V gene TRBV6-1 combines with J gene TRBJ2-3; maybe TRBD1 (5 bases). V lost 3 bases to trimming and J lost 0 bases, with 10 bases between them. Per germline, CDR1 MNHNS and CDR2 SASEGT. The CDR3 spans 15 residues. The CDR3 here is CASSDGASSTDTQYF. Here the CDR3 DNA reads TGTGCCAGCAGTGATGGGGCGTCTAGCACAGATACGCAGTATTTT.

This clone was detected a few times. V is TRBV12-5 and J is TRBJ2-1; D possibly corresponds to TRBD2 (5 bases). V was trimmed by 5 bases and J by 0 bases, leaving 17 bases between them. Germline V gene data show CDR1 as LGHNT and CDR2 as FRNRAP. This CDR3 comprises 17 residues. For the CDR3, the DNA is TGTGCTAGTGGTGTCCACCGGGGAGATAGCTCCTACAATGAGCAGTTCTTC. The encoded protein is CASGVHRGDSSYNEQFF.

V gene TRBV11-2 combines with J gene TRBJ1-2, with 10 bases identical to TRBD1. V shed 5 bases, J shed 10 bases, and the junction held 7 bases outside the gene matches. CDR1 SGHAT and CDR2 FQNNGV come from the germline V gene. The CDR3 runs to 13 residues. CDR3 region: CASSPDRGTLYTF. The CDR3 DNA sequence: TGTGCCAGCAGCCCGGACAGGGGGACTCTCTACACCTTC.

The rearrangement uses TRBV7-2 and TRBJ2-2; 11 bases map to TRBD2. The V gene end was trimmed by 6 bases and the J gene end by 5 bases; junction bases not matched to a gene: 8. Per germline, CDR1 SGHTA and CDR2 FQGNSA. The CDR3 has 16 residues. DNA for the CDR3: TGTGCCAGCAGTCTCGCTAGCGGGAGGTTGACCGGGGAGCTGTTTTTT. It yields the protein CASSLASGRLTGELFF.

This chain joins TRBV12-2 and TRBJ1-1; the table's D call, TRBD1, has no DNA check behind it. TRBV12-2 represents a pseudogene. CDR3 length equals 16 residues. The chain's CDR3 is CASRLAQAPPDTEAFF. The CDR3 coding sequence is TGTGCAAGTCGCTTAGCACAGGCGCCCCCGGACACTGAAGCTTTCTTT.

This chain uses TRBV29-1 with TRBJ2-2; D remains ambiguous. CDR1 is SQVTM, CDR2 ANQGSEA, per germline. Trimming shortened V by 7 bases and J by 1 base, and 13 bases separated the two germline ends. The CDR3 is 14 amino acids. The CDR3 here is CSATTWGNTGELFF. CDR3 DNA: TGCAGCGCGACAACGTGGGGGAACACCGGGGAGCTGTTTTTT.

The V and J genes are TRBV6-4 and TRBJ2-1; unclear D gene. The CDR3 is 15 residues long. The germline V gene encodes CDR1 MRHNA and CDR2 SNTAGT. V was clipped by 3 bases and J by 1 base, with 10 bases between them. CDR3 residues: CASSEGGKSYNEQFF. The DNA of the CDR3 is TGTGCCAGCAGTGAAGGTGGGAAATCCTACAATGAGCAGTTCTTC.

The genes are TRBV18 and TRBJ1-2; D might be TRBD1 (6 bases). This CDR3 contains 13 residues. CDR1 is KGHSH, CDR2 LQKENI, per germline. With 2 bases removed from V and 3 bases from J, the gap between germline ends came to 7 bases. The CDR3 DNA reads TGTGCCAGCTCACCATCAGGGGACTATGGCTACACCTTC. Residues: CASSPSGDYGYTF.

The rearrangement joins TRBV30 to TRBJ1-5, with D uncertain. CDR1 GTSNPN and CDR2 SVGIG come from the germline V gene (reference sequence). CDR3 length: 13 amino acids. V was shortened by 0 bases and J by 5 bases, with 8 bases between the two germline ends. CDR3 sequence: CAWSVGQDQPQHF. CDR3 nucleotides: TGTGCCTGGAGTGTAGGCCAGGATCAGCCCCAGCATTTT.

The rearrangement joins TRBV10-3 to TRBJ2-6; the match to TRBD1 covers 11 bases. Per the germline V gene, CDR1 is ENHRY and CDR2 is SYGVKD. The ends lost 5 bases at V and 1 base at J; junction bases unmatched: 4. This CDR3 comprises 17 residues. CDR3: CAISSGTGGSGANVLTF. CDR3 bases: TGTGCCATCAGTTCCGGGACAGGGGGATCTGGGGCCAACGTCCTGACTTTC.

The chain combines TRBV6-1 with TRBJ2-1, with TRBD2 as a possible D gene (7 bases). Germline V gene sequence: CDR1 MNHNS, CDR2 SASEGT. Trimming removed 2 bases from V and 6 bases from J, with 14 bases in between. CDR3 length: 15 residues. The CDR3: CASSERGEGRNEQFF. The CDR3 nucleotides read TGTGCCAGCAGTGAAAGGGGGGAGGGCCGCAATGAGCAGTTCTTC.

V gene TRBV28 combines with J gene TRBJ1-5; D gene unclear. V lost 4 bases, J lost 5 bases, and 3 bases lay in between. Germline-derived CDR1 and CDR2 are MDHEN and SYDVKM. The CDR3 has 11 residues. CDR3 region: CASSSDQPQHF. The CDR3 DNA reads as TGTGCCAGCAGTTCGGATCAGCCCCAGCATTTT. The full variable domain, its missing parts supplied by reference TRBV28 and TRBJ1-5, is DVKVTQSSRYLVKRTGEKVFLECVQDMDHENMFWYRQDPGLGLRLIYFSYDVKMKEKGDIPEGYSVSREKKERFSLILESASTNQTSMYLCASSSDQPQHFGDGTRLSIL.

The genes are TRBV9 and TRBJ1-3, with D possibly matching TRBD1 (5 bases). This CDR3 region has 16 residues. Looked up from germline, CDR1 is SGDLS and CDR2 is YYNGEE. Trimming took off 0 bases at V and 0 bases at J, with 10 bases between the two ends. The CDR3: CASSVVRGSSGNTIYF. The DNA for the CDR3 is TGTGCCAGCAGCGTAGTACGGGGGAGCTCTGGAAACACCATATATTTT.

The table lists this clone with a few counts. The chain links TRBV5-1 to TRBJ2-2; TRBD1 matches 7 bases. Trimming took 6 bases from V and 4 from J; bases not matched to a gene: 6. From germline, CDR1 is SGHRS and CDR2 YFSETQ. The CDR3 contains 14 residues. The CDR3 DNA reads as TGCGCCAGCACAATTACAGGGGCCACCGGGGAGCTGTTTTTT. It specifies CASTITGATGELFF.

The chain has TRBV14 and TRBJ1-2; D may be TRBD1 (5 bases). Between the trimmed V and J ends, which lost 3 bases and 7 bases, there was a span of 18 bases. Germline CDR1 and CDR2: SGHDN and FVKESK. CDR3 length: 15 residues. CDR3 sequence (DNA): TGTGCCAGCAGCCAGATCTCGGCGCAGGGATTTGGCTACACCTTC. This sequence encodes CASSQISAQGFGYTF.

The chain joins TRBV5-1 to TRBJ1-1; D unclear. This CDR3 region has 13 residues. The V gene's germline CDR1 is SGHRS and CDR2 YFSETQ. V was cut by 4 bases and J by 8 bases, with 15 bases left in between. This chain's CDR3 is CASSPQVRGEAFF. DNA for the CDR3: TGCGCCAGCAGCCCCCAGGTGCGGGGAGAAGCTTTCTTT.

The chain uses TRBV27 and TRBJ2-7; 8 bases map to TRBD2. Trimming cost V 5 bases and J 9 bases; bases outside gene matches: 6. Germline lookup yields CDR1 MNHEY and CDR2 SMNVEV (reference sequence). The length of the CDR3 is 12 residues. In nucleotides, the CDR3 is TGTGCCAGCAGTCCCCGGGGGGGGGTGCAGTACTTC. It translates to CASSPRGGVQYF.

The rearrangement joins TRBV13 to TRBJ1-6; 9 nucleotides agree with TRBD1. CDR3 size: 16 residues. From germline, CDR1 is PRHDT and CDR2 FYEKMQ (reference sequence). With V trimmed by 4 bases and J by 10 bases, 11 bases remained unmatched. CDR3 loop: CASSSGTGFLGSPLHF. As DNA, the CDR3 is TGTGCCAGCAGCTCCGGGACAGGGTTTTTGGGATCACCCCTCCACTTT.

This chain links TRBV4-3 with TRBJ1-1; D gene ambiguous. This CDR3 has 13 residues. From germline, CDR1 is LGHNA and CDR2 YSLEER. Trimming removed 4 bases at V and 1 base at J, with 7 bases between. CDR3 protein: CASSRGRNTEAFF. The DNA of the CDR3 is TGCGCCAGCAGCCGGGGTCGGAACACTGAAGCTTTCTTT.

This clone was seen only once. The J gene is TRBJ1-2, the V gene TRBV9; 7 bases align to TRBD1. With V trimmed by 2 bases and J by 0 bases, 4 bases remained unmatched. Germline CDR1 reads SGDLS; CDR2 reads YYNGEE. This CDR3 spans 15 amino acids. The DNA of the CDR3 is TGTGCCAGCAGCGTCTGGGACAGCGCTAACTATGGCTACACCTTC. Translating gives CASSVWDSANYGYTF.

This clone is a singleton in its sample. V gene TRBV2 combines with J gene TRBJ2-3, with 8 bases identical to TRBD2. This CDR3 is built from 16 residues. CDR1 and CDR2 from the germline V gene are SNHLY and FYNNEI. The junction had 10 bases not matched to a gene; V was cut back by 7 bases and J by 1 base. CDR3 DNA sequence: TGTGCCAGCAACCTGTTGGCGGGAGGCGGCACAGATACGCAGTATTTT. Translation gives CASNLLAGGGTDTQYF. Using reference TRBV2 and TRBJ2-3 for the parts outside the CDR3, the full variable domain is EPEVTQTPSHQVTQMGQEVILRCVPISNHLYFYWYRQILGQKVEFLVSFYNNEISEKSEIFDDQFSVERPDGSNFTLKIRSTKLEDSAMYFCASNLLAGGGTDTQYFGPGTRLTVL.

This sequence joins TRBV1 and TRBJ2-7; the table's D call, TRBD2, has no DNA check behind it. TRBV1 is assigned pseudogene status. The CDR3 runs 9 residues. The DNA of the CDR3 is TGCACCAGCAGCCTGTCGCGGTACGTC. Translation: CTSSLSRYV.

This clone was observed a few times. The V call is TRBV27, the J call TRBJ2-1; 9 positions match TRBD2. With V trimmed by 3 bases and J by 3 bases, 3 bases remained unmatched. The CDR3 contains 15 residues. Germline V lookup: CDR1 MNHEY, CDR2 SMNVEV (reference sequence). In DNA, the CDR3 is TGTGCCAGCAGTTTTGCTAGCGGGGTCTACAATGAGCAGTTCTTC. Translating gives CASSFASGVYNEQFF.

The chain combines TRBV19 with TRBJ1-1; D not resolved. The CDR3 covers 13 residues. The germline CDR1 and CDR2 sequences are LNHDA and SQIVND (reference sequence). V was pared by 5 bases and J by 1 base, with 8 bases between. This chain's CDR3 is CASSQTKNTEAFF. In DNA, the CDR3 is TGTGCCAGTAGTCAGACAAAGAACACTGAAGCTTTCTTT. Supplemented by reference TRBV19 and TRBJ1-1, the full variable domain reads DGGITQSPKYLFRKEGQNVTLSCEQNLNHDAMYWYRQDPGQGLRLIYYSQIVNDFQKGDIAEGYSVSREKKESFPLTVTSAQKNPTAFYLCASSQTKNTEAFFGQGTRLTVV.

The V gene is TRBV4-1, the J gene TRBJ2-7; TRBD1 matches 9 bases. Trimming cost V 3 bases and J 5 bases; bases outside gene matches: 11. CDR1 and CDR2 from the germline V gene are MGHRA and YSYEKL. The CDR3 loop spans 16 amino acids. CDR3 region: CASSQGGQGLADEQYF. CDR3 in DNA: TGCGCCAGCAGCCAGGGAGGACAGGGGCTAGCGGACGAGCAGTACTTC.

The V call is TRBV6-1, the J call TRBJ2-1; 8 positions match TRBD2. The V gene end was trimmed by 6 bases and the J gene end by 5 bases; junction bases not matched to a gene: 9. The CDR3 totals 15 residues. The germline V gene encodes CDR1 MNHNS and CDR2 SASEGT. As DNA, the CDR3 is TGTGCCAGCAGCTCGTTCGGGGGGGGTAACAATGAGCAGTTCTTC. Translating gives CASSSFGGGNNEQFF.